This entry features one T cell receptor (beta chain) sequence. What this receptor recognizes is not known. No quality values exist for individual bases; no much larger clone is one base distant. The label giving this sample's time point can be read as: cycle 1 day 1 (C1D1), immediately before nivolumab initiation. Every trial patient had relapsed after autologous stem cell transplantation, and cohorts A, B and C differed in prior brentuximab vedotin exposure. A Miltenyi CD4+ T cell isolation kit was used for magnetic negative selection to purify CD4+ T cells from thawed PBMCs. The trial cohort comprised more than 55 patients with relapsed/refractory classical Hodgkin lymphoma whose best overall responses were complete response, partial response or progressive disease. In the multi-cohort phase II CheckMate 205 trial, trial patients received single-agent nivolumab. An independent review committee assessed best overall response by applying the 2007 International Working Group response criteria. Trial PBMCs were obtained immediately prior to nivolumab initiation (C1D1) and on therapy at cycle 2 day 1 and cycle 4 day 1. Peripheral blood was collected in 8 mL Vacutainer Cell Preparation Tubes, from which PBMCs were isolated by centrifugation and then cryopreserved. Purified CD4+ and CD8+ fractions were prepared only for cases with an additional available PBMC sample. Magnetically labelled cells were removed on LS columns in a quadroMACS separator, and the flow-through was retained as the purified fraction.

The Qiagen DNeasy kit was used to extract genomic DNA from unsorted PBMCs and from the negatively selected CD4+ and CD8+ fractions. TCR beta CDR3 regions were amplified by immunoSEQ multiplex PCR using primers annealing to V and J segments. A synthetic immune receptor repertoire was used to minimize amplification bias, and any residual bias was removed computationally once sequencing was done. The paper's processing steps were these. Repertoire diversity was quantified as the Shannon entropy index using custom Python scripts. Unsorted, CD4+ and CD8+ repertoires were analyzed separately, except in combined analyses where CD4+ and CD8+ sequences were merged in silico. A clone counted as expanded when the clone's frequency after treatment rose at least 2-fold relative to C1D1, and clones undetected at baseline were given a pseudocount of 0.5. Clones with 0 or 1 copy at C1D1 were classified as singleton clones, and clones with 2 or more copies were classified as non-singleton clones. By matching protein sequences in sorted samples from the same patient, clones expanded in unsorted samples were annotated as CD4+, CD8+ or unknown. Wilcoxon tests were applied to paired samples to test diversity changes from C1D1 to C4D1. TCRdb took over this immuneACCESS table, retaining in-frame rearrangements with V and J assigned. Such tables are incomplete; in checked studies, under half of the missing clones stem from an unresolved V gene, and the remainder is unexplained. Clone size and the V and J calls come from that table; the DNA yielded D and trimming. This sample has 2,500 to 3,000 clones in its table, and 70% to 90% of those were observed once. Approximately 1.4% of the sample comes from the top ten.

Per the germline V gene (reference sequence), SGHKS is the CDR1 and YYEKEE is the CDR2. V loses 0 bases of germline sequence and J loses 2 bases, and the interval between the two ends is 8 bases. From cysteine to phenylalanine, the CDR3 is 15 amino acids long. Only the CDR3 DNA is retained, 45 bases long and in frame from the first base. These data belong to a study of PD-1 blockade in classical Hodgkin lymphoma (TCRdb year 2020). Concerning the study at large: Nivolumab dosing was 3 mg/kg intravenously every 2 weeks, continuing until either disease progression or unacceptable toxicity. To define a peripheral blood immune signature of response to PD-1 blockade in classical Hodgkin lymphoma, the study combined TCR beta sequencing with CyTOF.

Overall study outcomes, separate from this receptor: A significant rise by C4D1 was seen in CD4+ but not CD8+ TCR diversity (p=0.0027 vs p=0.16), with the rise being most apparent in complete responders (p=0.02). Baseline diversity similar to that of newly diagnosed patients was observed in trial patients achieving complete response, whereas significantly lower diversity was observed in partial responders and progressors. Patients starting nivolumab less than 1 year after ASCT had lower diversity and were excluded from later analyses to avoid confounding by immune reconstitution. Only a single clinical trial cohort was studied, and what caused the repertoire differences, possibly disease activity or prior therapy, remained undefined. Newly diagnosed patients were reported to have lower baseline TCR diversity than healthy donors, and relapsed/refractory patients were reported to have lower baseline TCR diversity still.

The rearrangement joined TRBV5-5 to TRBJ2-2; a confident D gene designation cannot be given. This TCR came from a human donor with classical Hodgkin lymphoma. The source material was CD4+ T cells from blood, sampled at baseline. At the DNA level, the sequence is TGTGCCAGCAGCTTGGGGGTTTACAACACCGGGGAGCTGTTTTTT. This sequence encodes CASSLGVYNTGELFF.